The T cell receptor (beta chain) under discussion was sequenced for a study of breast tumors, draining lymph nodes, adjacent tissues. Study conclusions and caveats: Tumor repertoires ranked between lymph nodes and nontumor tissue in diversity, with V and J gene preferences. Tumor and nontumor repertoires were significantly more similar in luminal-like than in basal-like breast cancer. Most tumor T cells seemingly derive from lymph node, then expand in tumor.

Each CDR3 protein is one row after TCRdb ran MiXCR on the multiplex PCR reads. Of around 190,000 distinct CDR3 sequences in the sample, roughly a third were seen once. This clonotype was observed many times. The antigen is unknown. Breast cancer patients provided tissue from their axillary draining lymph nodes. The germline V gene has CDR1 SQVTM and CDR2 ANQGSEA. V was clipped by 4 bases and J by 4 bases, with 13 bases between them. This CDR3 has 14 amino acids. This chain uses TRBV29-1 with TRBJ2-2; tentatively, D is TRBD2 (5 bases). The specimen sequenced was axillary lymph node tissue. The TCR comes from a female donor with breast cancer. Some clones in this sample may be carry-over from other donors' samples. The CDR3 DNA reads as TGCAGCGTTGGGACTGGACCGGGCACCGGGGAGCTGTTTTTT. It yields the protein CSVGTGPGTGELFF.